The TCR beta chain described here comes from a study of blood T cell repertoires in COVID-19. Study-wide context: Both acute and convalescent COVID-19 samples were obtained from the United States, Italy and Spain. Sample material is recorded as cDNA or gDNA derived from T cells, B-cell-depleted T cells, or PBMCs.

Original processing methods: Estimates of nucleated cell counts were drawn from the amplification of reference gene primers. Only in-frame clones appear in the TCRdb table, and some are missing; sequencing was by immunoSEQ multiplex PCR. For V, J and clone size, that table is used; D and trimming come from the DNA. This sample has tens of thousands of clones, with about nine tenths found just once. Germline CDR1 SNHLY, CDR2 FYNNEI. The CDR3 runs 17 residues. Between the trimmed V and J ends, which lost 7 bases and 3 bases, there was a span of 21 bases. The gene calls are TRBV2 and TRBJ2-2; tentatively, D is TRBD1 (6 bases). The receptor's source is a man younger than 45 with acute or convalescent COVID-19. Sequenced input: peripheral blood. CDR3 in amino acids: CASTTPGQTGYTGELFF. The CDR3 coding sequence is TGTGCCAGCACAACCCCGGGACAAACAGGGTACACCGGGGAGCTGTTTTTT.